This T cell receptor beta chain stems from a study of T cells in Graves' hyperthyroidism and ophthalmopathy (dated by TCRdb to between 2017 and 2020). Context from the whole study: Peripheral blood was collected at initial diagnosis, before any treatment. A discovery cohort of fewer than 110 patients, roughly 45 with Graves' ophthalmopathy and approximately 60 with stable Graves' hyperthyroidism, was used to find distinguishing TCR V-J signatures. Prospective prediction of ophthalmopathy was tested in an independent validation cohort of 18 to 20 hyperthyroidism patients and around 16 patients who later progressed to ophthalmopathy. The roughly 94 discovery patients were randomly divided into training and test sets at a 7:3 ratio. Thyroid tissue and blood T-cell repertoires from roughly 6 Graves' hyperthyroidism patients were also compared in the study. After blood sampling, hyperthyroidism patients were treated with methimazole at a starting dose of 30 mg daily, and ophthalmopathy patients were treated with high-dose intravenous methylprednisolone. According to the paper, TCR Vbeta CDR3 sequencing was carried out on 135 peripheral blood samples, which came from fewer than 50 ophthalmopathy, 75 to 80 hyperthyroidism and approximately 17 progressor patients.

Ophthalmopathy patients had moderately to severely active disease, Clinical Activity Score of at least 3, NOSPECS grade of at least 4, and duration under 3 months. Any patient with an uncontrolled infection, another autoimmune disease, pregnancy or lactation was excluded. Diagnoses were based on clinical symptoms, serum thyroxine and TRAb, thyroid ultrasound and orbital computed tomography. PBMCs were separated from over 9 ml of fresh peripheral blood using Ficoll-Paque density gradient centrifugation. Trizol reagent was used to extract total RNA, and RNA quality was then checked on an Agilent 2100 Bioanalyzer. Amplification of TCR beta CDR3 regions was carried out from RNA transcripts. The TCR CDR3 was subjected to a first round of RT-PCR using the HTBI primer set and the Qiagen OneStep RT-PCR kit. A second multiplex PCR round built the libraries, followed by size selection and purification. Paired-end sequencing of the libraries was performed with 100 bp reads on an Illumina HiSeq2000. The study's own analysis went as follows. SOAPnuke was used to process the raw data, throwing out any read that contained adapters or uncalled bases, had a mean Phred below 15, or lacked an exact constant-primer or identifier match. COPE v1.2.5 was used to merge high-quality paired reads, and clonotypes were defined as unique nucleotide sequences. MiTCR v1.1 was used to align the clonotypes against IMGT TRBV, TRBD and TRBJ reference segments. The analysis was restricted to V-J combinations with a frequency above 0.0001, which together covered roughly 99% of the repertoires. The TCS score was defined as the ratio of F50 (clonal expansion) to E x V (chaos), calculated using BLOSUM62-based TCRdist between CDR3 peptides within each V-J. Welch's t-statistics and random forest reduced 500 to 550 V-J features to 13, which were used in a naive Bayes classifier (R e1071). The public reads were run again by TCRdb, first through fastp at Q25 and then through MiXCR, and only productive beta chains were kept. Merged by CDR3 protein, the rows form single entries marked with the most common genes and DNA. TCRdb's processing, not the study's, gives the V and J calls here. Across this sample there are fewer than 400,000 distinct CDR3 sequences, with over 11% seen only once. Over 25% of the sample comes from the top ten.

The CDR3 goes from the cysteine to the phenylalanine over 14 residues. The retained sequence is limited to the CDR3, 42 bases, with the frame set at the first base. From the germline V gene, CDR1 is KGHSH and CDR2 is LQKENI. V loses 4 bases of germline sequence and J loses 5 bases, and the interval between the two ends is 15 bases. With regard to this clonotype: Its recognized antigen is unknown. No qualities accompany the bases; no much larger clone lies one base away.

On the study overall, not on this receptor specifically: A model built on a 13 V-J signature distinguished ophthalmopathy from stable hyperthyroidism, reaching around 90% sensitivity and about 81% specificity in cross-validation and 80%/75% in testing. No statistical method was used to set the sample size in advance, and investigators knew the group allocation. During validation, the model predicted progression to ophthalmopathy a median of roughly 7.1 months ahead of onset, with 60% to 71% sensitivity and around 72% specificity. Blood samples also contained most of the expanded thyroid clonotypes (frequency above 0.001), which suggests that blood repertoires may reflect thyroid immune responses.

The origin of this receptor is a man aged 50 or older with Graves' ophthalmopathy. This sequence uses TRBV18 and TRBJ2-7; the D gene is possibly TRBD2, with 7 bases matching. Source material: blood. The nucleotide sequence is TGTGCCAGCTCACAGGACTGGGGGGGCGACGAGCAGTACTTC. It translates to CASSQDWGGDEQYF. Full variable domain (CDR3 extended with the reference TRBV18 and TRBJ2-7 proteins): NAGVMQNPRHLVRRRGQEARLRCSPMKGHSHVYWYRQLPEEGLKFMVYLQKENIIDESGMPKERFSAEFPKEGPSILRIQQVVRGDSAAYFCASSQDWGGDEQYFGPGTRLTVT.